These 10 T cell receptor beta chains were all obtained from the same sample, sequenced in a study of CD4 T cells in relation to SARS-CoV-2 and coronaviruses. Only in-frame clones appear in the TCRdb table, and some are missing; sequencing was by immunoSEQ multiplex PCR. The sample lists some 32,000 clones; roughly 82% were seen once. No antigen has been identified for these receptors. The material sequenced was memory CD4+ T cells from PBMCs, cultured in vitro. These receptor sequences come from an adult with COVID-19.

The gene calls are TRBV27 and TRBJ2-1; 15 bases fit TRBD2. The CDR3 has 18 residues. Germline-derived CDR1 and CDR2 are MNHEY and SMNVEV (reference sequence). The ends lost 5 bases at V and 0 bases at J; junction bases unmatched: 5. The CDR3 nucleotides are TGTGCCAGCAGTAGGGGACTAGCGGGAGGATTCTCCTACAATGAGCAGTTCTTC. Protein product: CASSRGLAGGFSYNEQFF.

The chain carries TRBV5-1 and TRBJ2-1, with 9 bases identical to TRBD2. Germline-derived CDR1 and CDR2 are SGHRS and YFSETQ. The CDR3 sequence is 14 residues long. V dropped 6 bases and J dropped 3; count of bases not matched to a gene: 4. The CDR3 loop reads CASTTSGFYNEQFF. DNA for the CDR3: TGCGCCAGCACGACTAGCGGCTTCTACAATGAGCAGTTCTTC. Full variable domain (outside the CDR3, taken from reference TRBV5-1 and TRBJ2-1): KAGVTQTPRYLIKTRGQQVTLSCSPISGHRSVSWYQQTPGQGLQFLFEYFSETQRNKGNFPGRFSGRQFSNSRSEMNVSTLELGDSALYLCASTTSGFYNEQFFGPGTRLTVL.

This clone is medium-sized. The chain's CDR3 is CASNRGPNTEAFF. The CDR3 region has the DNA TGTGCCAGCAACAGGGGGCCGAACACTGAAGCTTTCTTT. V gene TRBV12-3 or TRBV12-4 combines with J gene TRBJ1-1; 9 positions agree with TRBD1. The CDR3 totals 13 residues. Unmatched junction bases numbered 1, after V lost 7 bases and J lost 1 base.

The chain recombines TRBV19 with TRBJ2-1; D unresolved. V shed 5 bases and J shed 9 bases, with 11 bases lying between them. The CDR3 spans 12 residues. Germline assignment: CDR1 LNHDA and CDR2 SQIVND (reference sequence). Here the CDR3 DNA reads TGTGCCAGTAGTCGTCGAAACGGTGAGCAGTTCTTC. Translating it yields CASSRRNGEQFF.

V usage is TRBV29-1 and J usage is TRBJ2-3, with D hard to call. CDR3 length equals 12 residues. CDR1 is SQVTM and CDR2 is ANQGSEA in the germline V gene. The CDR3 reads CSGLGNGDTQYF. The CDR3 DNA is TGCAGTGGATTGGGTAATGGAGATACGCAGTATTTT.

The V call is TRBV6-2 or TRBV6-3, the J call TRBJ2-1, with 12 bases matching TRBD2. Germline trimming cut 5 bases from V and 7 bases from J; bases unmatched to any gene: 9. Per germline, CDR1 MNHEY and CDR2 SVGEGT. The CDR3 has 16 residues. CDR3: CASSVSTSGSPNEQFF. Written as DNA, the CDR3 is TGTGCCAGCAGTGTTTCGACTAGCGGGAGCCCGAATGAGCAGTTCTTC.

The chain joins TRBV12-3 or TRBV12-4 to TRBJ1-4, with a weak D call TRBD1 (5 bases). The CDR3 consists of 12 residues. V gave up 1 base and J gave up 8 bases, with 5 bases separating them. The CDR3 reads CASSLGGEKLFF. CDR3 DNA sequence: TGTGCCAGCAGTTTAGGGGGGGAAAAACTGTTTTTT.

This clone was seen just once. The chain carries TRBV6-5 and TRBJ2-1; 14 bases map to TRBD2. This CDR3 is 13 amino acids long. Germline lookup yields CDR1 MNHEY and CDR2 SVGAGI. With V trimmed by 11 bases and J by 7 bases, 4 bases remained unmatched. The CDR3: CASGTSGRNEQFF. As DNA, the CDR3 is TGTGCCTCCGGGACTAGCGGGAGAAATGAGCAGTTCTTC.

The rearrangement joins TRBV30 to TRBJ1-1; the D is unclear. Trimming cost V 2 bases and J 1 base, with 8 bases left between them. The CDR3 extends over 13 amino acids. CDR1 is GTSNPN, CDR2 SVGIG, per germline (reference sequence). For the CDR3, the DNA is TGTGCCTGGAGTAGAGAAGGGAACACTGAAGCTTTCTTT. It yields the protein CAWSREGNTEAFF.

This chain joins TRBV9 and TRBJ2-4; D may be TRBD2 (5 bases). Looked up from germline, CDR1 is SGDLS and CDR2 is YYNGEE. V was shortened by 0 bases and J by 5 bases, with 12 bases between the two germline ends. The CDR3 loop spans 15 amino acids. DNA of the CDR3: TGTGCCAGCAGCGTAGGCACGAGGAGGCAAAACATTCAGTACTTC. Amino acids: CASSVGTRRQNIQYF. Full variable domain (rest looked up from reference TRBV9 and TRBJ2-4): DSGVTQTPKHLITATGQRVTLRCSPRSGDLSVYWYQQSLDQGLQFLIQYYNGEERAKGNILERFSAQQFPDLHSELNLSSLELGDSALYFCASSVGTRRQNIQYFGAGTRLSVL.